This T cell receptor (beta chain) was sequenced for a study of cytomegalovirus exposure and HLA in healthy donors. The PCR made use of 60 Vbeta and 13 Jbeta primers. Here immunoSEQ multiplex PCR was the method, and the copy in TCRdb shows in-frame clones only, minus some. This table has about 130,000 clones, approximately 8.7% appearing once. Trimming took 6 bases from V and 0 from J, leaving 8 bases between them. This CDR3 spans 13 amino acids. Germline CDR1 KGHSH, CDR2 LQKENI. In its sample, this clone was seen a few times. What it binds is unknown. Study results and limitations: Donors belonging to an Asian-associated ancestry cluster reportedly showed fewer N-insertions in productive TCRs than the approximately 640-donor mean, according to what a later analysis found. Three chains linked to CMV were shown in vitro to be specific for CMV antigens. The majority of CMV-associated TCR beta chains were reported as apparently HLA-restricted in a later analysis.

V and J are TRBV18 and TRBJ1-1; D gene ambiguous. The TCR was taken from a middle-aged man in good health and CMV-seronegative. The sequenced sample was PBMCs. CDR3 region: CASSSQLNTEAFF. The CDR3 DNA is TGTGCCAGCTCGAGTCAATTGAACACTGAAGCTTTCTTT.